What follows are 14 T cell receptor beta chains derived from one specimen sequenced in a study of blood T cell repertoires in COVID-19. Some clones are missing from TCRdb's copy, which holds only in-frame ones; the method was immunoSEQ multiplex PCR. The sample lists roughly 250,000 clones, approximately 89% occurring once. Source material: PBMCs or T cells enriched from blood (not recorded which). The receptors stem from a woman between 40 and 55 years old with acute COVID-19.

CDR3 coding DNA: TGCGCCAGCAGCCCCGGGACTGCTGGAAACACCATATATTTT. Translating gives CASSPGTAGNTIYF. The genes are TRBV5-1 and TRBJ1-3, with D maybe TRBD1 (5 bases). The CDR3 sequence is 14 residues long. Germline loops: CDR1 SGHRS, CDR2 YFSETQ. Between the trimmed V and J ends, which lost 4 bases and 2 bases, there was a span of 10 bases.

In this sample, this clone turned up once. The rearrangement uses TRBV23-1 and TRBJ1-1; D is unclear. TRBV23-1 counts as an open reading frame of uncertain function. This CDR3 comprises 10 residues. Trimming left V 5 bases short and J 5 bases short, with 3 bases between. CDR3 bases: TGCGCCAGCAGTACTACTGAAGCTTTCTTT. It encodes CASSTTEAFF.

The V and J genes are TRBV3-1 (or the pseudogene TRBV3-2) and TRBJ2-7; 11 bases are a match to TRBD2. In germline, CDR1 is LGHDT, CDR2 YNNKEL (reference sequence). CDR3 length: 15 residues. V gave up 5 bases and J gave up 4 bases; unmatched junction bases: 7. CDR3 sequence reads: CASSYSGTSGYEQYF. The CDR3 DNA sequence: TGTGCCAGCAGCTACTCCGGGACTAGCGGATACGAGCAGTACTTC.

The chain is built from TRBV6-2 or TRBV6-3 and TRBJ1-1; D possibly corresponds to TRBD1 (6 bases). The CDR3 is 16 residues long. Looked up from germline, CDR1 is MNHEY and CDR2 is SVGEGT. The V and J ends lost 2 bases and 7 bases respectively, with 20 bases between them. Written as DNA, the CDR3 is TGTGCCAGCAGTTACAAGGTGGCTACAGGGACTATTGAAGCTTTCTTT. Amino acid sequence: CASSYKVATGTIEAFF.

The chain links TRBV4-3 to TRBJ2-5, with 12 bases fitting TRBD2. CDR3 length: 16 amino acids. CDR1 is LGHNA and CDR2 is YSLEER in the germline V gene. V lost 2 bases to trimming and J lost 3 bases; unmatched junction nucleotides: 4. Written as DNA, the CDR3 is TGCGCCAGCAGCCAAAATCTAGCGGGAGGGGAAGAGACCCAGTACTTC. Translated, it gives CASSQNLAGGEETQYF.

The chain employs TRBV5-3 and TRBJ1-5; TRBD1 matches at 9 bases. TRBV5-3 is noted as an ORF with a role that remains uncertain. With 0 bases clipped from V and 2 bases from J, the junction kept 15 bases outside the gene matches. The CDR3 consists of 20 residues. CDR3 DNA: TGTGCCAGAAGCTTGGACTTGACAGGGGGAGTAATATTAGGCAATCAGCCCCAGCATTTT. This gives the protein CARSLDLTGGVILGNQPQHF.

This clone was recorded a few times. This chain uses TRBV5-1 with TRBJ1-6, with a tentative D call TRBD1 (6 bases). The CDR3 has 16 amino acids. V lost 4 bases, J lost 0 bases, and 11 bases lay in between. Germline V CDR1 and CDR2: SGHRS, YFSETQ. This CDR3 is CASSTSQGSYNSPLHF. Written as DNA, the CDR3 is TGCGCCAGCAGCACCTCACAGGGCTCCTATAATTCACCCCTCCACTTT.

The J gene is TRBJ1-1, the V gene TRBV12-5, with TRBD1 as a possible D gene (6 bases). This CDR3 spans 16 amino acids. Germline CDR1 is LGHNT and CDR2 is FRNRAP. Trimming removed 2 bases from V and 3 bases from J, with 16 bases in between. Here the CDR3 DNA reads TGTGCTAGTGGTTTGTCCCCCACAGGGCAGGACACTGAAGCTTTCTTT. It specifies CASGLSPTGQDTEAFF.

The V call is TRBV28, the J call TRBJ2-1; 7 nucleotides agree with TRBD2. Germline V lookup: CDR1 MDHEN, CDR2 SYDVKM. Germline trimming cut 4 bases from V and 8 bases from J; bases unmatched to any gene: 8. The CDR3 extends over 14 amino acids. CDR3 sequence: CASSSPGRTHEQFF. In nucleotides, the CDR3 is TGTGCCAGCAGTTCCCCCGGGAGGACCCATGAGCAGTTCTTC.

This sequence joins TRBV6-5 and TRBJ2-7; TRBD2 agrees at 8 bases. The CDR3 spans 13 residues. Losses at the gene ends were 4 bases for V and 6 bases for J; bases not matched to a gene: 5. Looked up from germline, CDR1 is MNHEY and CDR2 is SVGAGI. The CDR3 reads CASSSAGEPEQYF. DNA of the CDR3: TGTGCCAGCAGTTCAGCGGGAGAGCCCGAGCAGTACTTC.

The chain combines TRBV19 with TRBJ1-6; TRBD1 is a possible D gene (6 bases). The CDR3 consists of 14 residues. The germline gives CDR1 LNHDA, CDR2 SQIVND (reference sequence). V lost 6 bases and J 12 bases, leaving 18 bases between the germline ends. CDR3 residues: CASRTDRWKKPLHF. The CDR3 DNA reads TGTGCCAGTAGGACCGACAGGTGGAAGAAACCCCTCCACTTT.

This clone occurred a few times. One junction end does not reproduce the germline sequence, and a read error may be involved. V is TRBV7-7 and J is TRBJ1-1; TRBD1 matches 7 bases. Germline V gene data show CDR1 as SSHAT and CDR2 as FNYEAQ (reference sequence). This CDR3 region has 18 residues. The CDR3 spells CASINSPPTGSPNTEAFF. The CDR3 region has the DNA TGTGCTAGCATCAACTCCCCGCCGACAGGGAGCCCGAACACTGAAGCTTTCTTT.

This clone occurred a few times. The V gene is TRBV7-2, the J gene TRBJ2-1; 9 bases are shared with TRBD2. The V gene end was trimmed by 9 bases and the J gene end by 0 bases; junction bases not matched to a gene: 0. The germline V gene has CDR1 SGHTA and CDR2 FQGNSA. The CDR3 has 13 residues. The CDR3 DNA reads TGTGCCAGTAGCGGGAGCTCCTACAATGAGCAGTTCTTC. The encoded protein is CASSGSSYNEQFF.

The chain employs TRBV14 and TRBJ2-1; the match to TRBD1 covers 11 bases. The CDR3 has 15 amino acids. Looked up from germline, CDR1 is SGHDN and CDR2 is FVKESK. V lost 6 bases and J lost 2; bases outside the gene matches: 3. CDR3 sequence reads: CASRGGQGAYNEQFF. The CDR3 DNA reads as TGTGCCAGCAGGGGGGGACAGGGGGCCTACAATGAGCAGTTCTTC. The whole variable domain, remainder taken from reference TRBV14 and TRBJ2-1, is EAGVTQFPSHSVIEKGQTVTLRCDPISGHDNLYWYRRVMGKEIKFLLHFVKESKQDESGMPNNRFLAERTGGTYSTLKVQPAELEDSGVYFCASRGGQGAYNEQFFGPGTRLTVL.